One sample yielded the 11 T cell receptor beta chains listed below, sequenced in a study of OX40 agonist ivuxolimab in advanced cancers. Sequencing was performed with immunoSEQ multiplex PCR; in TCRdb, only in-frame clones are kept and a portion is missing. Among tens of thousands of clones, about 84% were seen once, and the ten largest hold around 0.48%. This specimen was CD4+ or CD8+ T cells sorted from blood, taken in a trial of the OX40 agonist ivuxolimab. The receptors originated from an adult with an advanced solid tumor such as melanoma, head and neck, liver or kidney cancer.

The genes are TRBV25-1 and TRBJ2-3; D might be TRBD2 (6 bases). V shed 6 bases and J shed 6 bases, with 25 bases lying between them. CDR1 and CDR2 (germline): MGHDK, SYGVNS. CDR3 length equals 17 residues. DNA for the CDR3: TGTGCCAGCAGGGGTAGCTGGGGGGAAAAGAGTGGTGATACGCAGTATTTT. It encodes CASRGSWGEKSGDTQYF.

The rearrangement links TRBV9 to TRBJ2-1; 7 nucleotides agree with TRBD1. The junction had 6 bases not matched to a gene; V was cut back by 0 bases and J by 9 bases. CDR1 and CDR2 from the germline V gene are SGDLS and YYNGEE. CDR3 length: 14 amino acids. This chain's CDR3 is CASSVGGGQAEQFF. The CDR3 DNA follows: TGTGCCAGCAGCGTAGGGGGCGGACAGGCTGAGCAGTTCTTC.

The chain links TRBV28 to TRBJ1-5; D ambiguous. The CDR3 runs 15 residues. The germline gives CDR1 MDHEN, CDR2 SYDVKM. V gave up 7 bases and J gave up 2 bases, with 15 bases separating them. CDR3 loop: CASNPLRFGNQPQHF. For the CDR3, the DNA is TGTGCCAGCAACCCCCTGAGATTCGGCAATCAGCCCCAGCATTTT. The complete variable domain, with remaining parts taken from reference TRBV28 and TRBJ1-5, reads DVKVTQSSRYLVKRTGEKVFLECVQDMDHENMFWYRQDPGLGLRLIYFSYDVKMKEKGDIPEGYSVSREKKERFSLILESASTNQTSMYLCASNPLRFGNQPQHFGDGTRLSIL.

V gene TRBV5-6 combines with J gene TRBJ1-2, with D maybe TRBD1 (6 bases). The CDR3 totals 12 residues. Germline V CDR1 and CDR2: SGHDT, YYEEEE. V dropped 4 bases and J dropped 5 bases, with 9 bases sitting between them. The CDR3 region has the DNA TGTGCCAGCAGCCCTACAGGGTATGGCTACACCTTC. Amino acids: CASSPTGYGYTF.

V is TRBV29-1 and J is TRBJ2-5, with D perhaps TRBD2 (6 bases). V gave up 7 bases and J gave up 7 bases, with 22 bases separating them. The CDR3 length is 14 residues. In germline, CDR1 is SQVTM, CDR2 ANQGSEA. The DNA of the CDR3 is TGCAGCGGTCGGGTTGGGACTCTAACAGGGACCCAGTACTTC. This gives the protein CSGRVGTLTGTQYF. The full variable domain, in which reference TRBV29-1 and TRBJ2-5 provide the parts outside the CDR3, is SAVISQKPSRDICQRGTSLTIQCQVDSQVTMMFWYRQQPGQSLTLIATANQGSEATYESGFVIDKFPISRPNLTFSTLTVSNMSPEDSSIYLCSGRVGTLTGTQYFGPGTRLLVL.

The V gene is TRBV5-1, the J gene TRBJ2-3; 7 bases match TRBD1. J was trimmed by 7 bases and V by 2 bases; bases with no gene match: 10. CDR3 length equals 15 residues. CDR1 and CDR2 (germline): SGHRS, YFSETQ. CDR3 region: CASSFGTEDWHTQYF. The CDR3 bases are TGCGCCAGCAGCTTCGGGACAGAGGATTGGCATACGCAGTATTTT.

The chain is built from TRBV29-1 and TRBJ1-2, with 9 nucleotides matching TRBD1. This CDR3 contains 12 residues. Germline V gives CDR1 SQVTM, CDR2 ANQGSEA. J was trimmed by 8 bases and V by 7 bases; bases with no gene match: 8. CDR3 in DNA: TGCAGCGCTCCAGGGACAGGGTACGGCTACACCTTC. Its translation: CSAPGTGYGYTF.

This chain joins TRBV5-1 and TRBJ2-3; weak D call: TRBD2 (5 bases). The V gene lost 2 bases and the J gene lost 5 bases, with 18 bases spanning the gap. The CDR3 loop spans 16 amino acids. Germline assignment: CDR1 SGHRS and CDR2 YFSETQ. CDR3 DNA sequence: TGCGCCAGCAGCTTACGCTATGACTCCCGGGGAGATACGCAGTATTTT. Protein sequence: CASSLRYDSRGDTQYF.

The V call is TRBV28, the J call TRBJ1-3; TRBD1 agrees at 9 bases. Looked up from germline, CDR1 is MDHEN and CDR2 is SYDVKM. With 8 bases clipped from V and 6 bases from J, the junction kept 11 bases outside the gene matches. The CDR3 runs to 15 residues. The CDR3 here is CASASPTGGLNTIYF. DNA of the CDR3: TGTGCCAGCGCGTCCCCCACAGGGGGCTTAAACACCATATATTTT.

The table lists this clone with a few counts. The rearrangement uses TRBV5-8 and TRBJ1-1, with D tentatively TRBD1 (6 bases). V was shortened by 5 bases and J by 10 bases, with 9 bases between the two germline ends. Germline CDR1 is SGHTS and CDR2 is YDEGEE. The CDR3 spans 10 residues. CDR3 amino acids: CASRGAAAFF. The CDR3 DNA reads TGTGCCAGCAGGGGGGCAGCAGCTTTCTTT. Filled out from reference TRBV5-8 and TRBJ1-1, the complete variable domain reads EAGVTQSPTHLIKTRGQQATLRCSPISGHTSVYWYQQALGLGLQFLLWYDEGEERNRGNFPPRFSGRQFPNYSSELNVNALELEDSALYLCASRGAAAFFGQGTRLTVV.

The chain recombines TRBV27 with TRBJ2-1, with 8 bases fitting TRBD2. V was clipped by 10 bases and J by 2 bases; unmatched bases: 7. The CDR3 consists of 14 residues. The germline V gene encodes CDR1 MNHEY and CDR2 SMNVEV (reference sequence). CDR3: CATKRGRTYNEQFF. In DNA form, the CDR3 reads TGTGCCACCAAGCGGGGGAGGACCTACAATGAGCAGTTCTTC.